This T cell receptor beta chain stems from a study of blood T cell repertoires in COVID-19. Germline CDR1 MNHEY, CDR2 SVGAGI. This CDR3 spans 15 amino acids. Trimming removed 3 bases from V and 1 base from J, with 9 bases in between. Assay used: immunoSEQ multiplex PCR; TCRdb lists only in-frame clones, some missing. The sample holds approximately 250,000 clones; about 91% are singletons and the top ten take 2.5% to 3%. Ages ranged from about 18 to 100 years, with residence in approximately 23 US areas. V usage is TRBV6-5 and J usage is TRBJ2-2; no definite D call. The source is a man in his forties who had been exposed to COVID-19. The sequencing sample was made of PBMCs or T cells enriched from blood (not recorded which). CDR3 residues: CASSYYRGNTGELFF. In nucleotides, the CDR3 is TGTGCCAGCAGTTATTATAGAGGGAACACCGGGGAGCTGTTTTTT.